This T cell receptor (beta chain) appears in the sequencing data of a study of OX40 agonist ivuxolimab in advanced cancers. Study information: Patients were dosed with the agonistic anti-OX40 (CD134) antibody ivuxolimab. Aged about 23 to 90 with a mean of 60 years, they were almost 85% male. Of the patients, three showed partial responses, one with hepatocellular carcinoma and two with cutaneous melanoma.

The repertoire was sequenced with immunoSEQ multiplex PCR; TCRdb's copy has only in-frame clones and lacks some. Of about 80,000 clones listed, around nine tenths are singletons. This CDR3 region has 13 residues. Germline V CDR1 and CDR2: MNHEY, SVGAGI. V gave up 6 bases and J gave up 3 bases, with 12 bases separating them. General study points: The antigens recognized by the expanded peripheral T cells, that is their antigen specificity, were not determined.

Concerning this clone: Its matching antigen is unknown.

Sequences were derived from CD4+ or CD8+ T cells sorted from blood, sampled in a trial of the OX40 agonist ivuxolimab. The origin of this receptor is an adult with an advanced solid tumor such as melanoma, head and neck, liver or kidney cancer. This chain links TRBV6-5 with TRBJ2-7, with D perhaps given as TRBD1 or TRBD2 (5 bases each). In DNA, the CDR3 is TGTGCCAGCAGCCGGGGCCCTATCTACGAGCAGTACTTC. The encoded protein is CASSRGPIYEQYF.